Each of the 23 T cell receptor beta chains below was sequenced from the same sample in a study of CD8 T cells in Susac syndrome. RNA amounts of about 0.5 to 1 ug underwent reverse transcription with random hexamers. TCRdb processed the immunoSEQ multiplex PCR reads anew with MiXCR; each CDR3 protein has one entry. The repertoire consists of about 100,000 distinct CDR3 sequences, with 95% occurring once and the leading ten covering approximately 0.3%. Sequencing was carried out using CD8+ T cells from PBMCs. The receptor set was obtained from a human donor with Susac syndrome.

V gene TRBV12-3 or TRBV12-4 combines with J gene TRBJ2-1; D possibly corresponds to TRBD1 (7 bases). This CDR3 is built from 15 residues. The germline V and J ends were trimmed by 3 bases and 6 bases, with 15 bases remaining between them. The CDR3 nucleotides read TGTGCCAGCAGTTTGCGGGGACAGAAACCCAATGAGCAGTTCTTC. This gives the protein CASSLRGQKPNEQFF.

This chain joins TRBV3-1 and TRBJ2-7; D assignment may be TRBD1 or TRBD2 (5 bases each). The V and J ends lost 2 bases and 3 bases respectively, with 20 bases between them. This CDR3 comprises 17 residues. From germline, CDR1 is LGHDT and CDR2 YNNKEL (reference sequence). CDR3 residues: CASSQSNSRDVYYEQYF. For the CDR3, the DNA is TGTGCCAGCAGCCAATCGAACTCCCGGGACGTATACTACGAGCAGTACTTC.

V usage is TRBV3-1 and J usage is TRBJ2-1; the match to TRBD1 covers 7 bases. The germline V gene encodes CDR1 LGHDT and CDR2 YNNKEL (reference sequence). The CDR3 runs 17 residues. Losses at the gene ends were 2 bases for V and 6 bases for J; bases not matched to a gene: 13. Here the CDR3 DNA reads TGTGCCAGCAGCCAACAAATATGGGGACAGCCGTTCAATGAGCAGTTCTTC. It codes for CASSQQIWGQPFNEQFF.

The CDR3 sequence: CSVPGAVNIQYF. In DNA form, the CDR3 reads TGCAGCGTTCCAGGGGCGGTAAACATTCAGTACTTC. This chain uses TRBV29-1 with TRBJ2-4; the D gene is possibly TRBD1 (6 bases). Looked up from germline, CDR1 is SQVTM and CDR2 is ANQGSEA. The CDR3 is made up of 12 amino acids. The V gene lost 5 bases and the J gene lost 6 bases, with 11 bases spanning the gap.

The chain has TRBV7-9 and TRBJ2-7; possible D gene TRBD2, 6 bases. Trimming shortened V by 8 bases and J by 3 bases, and 8 bases separated the two germline ends. The CDR3 contains 11 residues. Germline loops: CDR1 SEHNR, CDR2 FQNEAQ (reference sequence). CDR3 sequence (DNA): TGTGCCAGCCGCGGGGTCTACGAGCAGTACTTC. It yields the protein CASRGVYEQYF.

The chain combines TRBV2 with TRBJ2-2; 8 bases match TRBD1. The V gene's germline CDR1 is SNHLY and CDR2 FYNNEI. The CDR3 extends over 15 amino acids. V trimming: 5 bases; J trimming: 4 bases; junction bases outside the gene matches: 6. Written as DNA, the CDR3 is TGTGCCAGCAGTCGGACCGGGACAGGCACCGGGGAGCTGTTTTTT. Protein sequence: CASSRTGTGTGELFF.

The chain links TRBV28 to TRBJ2-7; D gene ambiguous. V was cut by 7 bases and J by 2 bases, with 9 bases left in between. Germline values: CDR1 MDHEN, CDR2 SYDVKM. The CDR3 extends over 12 amino acids. The CDR3, as DNA: TGTGCCAGCACCCGAACCCCCTACGAGCAGTACTTC. Amino acid sequence: CASTRTPYEQYF.

In DNA form, the CDR3 reads TGCGCCAGCAGCCAAGATCGTGGACAGACTATCTATGGCTACACCTTC. As protein: CASSQDRGQTIYGYTF. The V and J genes are TRBV4-1 and TRBJ1-2; tentatively, D is TRBD1 (6 bases). This CDR3 is built from 16 residues. The germline V gene has CDR1 MGHRA and CDR2 YSYEKL. Deletions cut 0 bases from V and 4 bases from J, with 15 bases between.

The chain has TRBV20-1 and TRBJ2-7, with TRBD1 identical over 9 bases. Germline lookup yields CDR1 DFQATT and CDR2 SNEGSKA (reference sequence). Losses at the gene ends were 4 bases for V and 2 bases for J; bases not matched to a gene: 6. This CDR3 region has 14 residues. The CDR3 protein is CSATGTGHPYEQYF. The CDR3 DNA is TGCAGTGCTACCGGGACAGGGCATCCCTACGAGCAGTACTTC.

The chain employs TRBV3-1 and TRBJ2-7; D possibly uses TRBD1 or TRBD2 (5 bases each). V lost 1 base and J lost 2, with 9 bases in between. The V gene's germline CDR1 is LGHDT and CDR2 YNNKEL (reference sequence). The CDR3 runs to 14 residues. CDR3 nucleotide sequence: TGTGCCAGCAGCCAAGCTCCGGGGCCCTACGAGCAGTACTTC. Protein: CASSQAPGPYEQYF.

CDR3 in DNA: TGTGCCAGCAGCTTCGGCTTAGTTATAGACTACGAGCAGTACTTC. Translation gives CASSFGLVIDYEQYF. The genes are TRBV7-2 and TRBJ2-7; unclear D gene. This CDR3 contains 15 residues. The V gene's germline CDR1 is SGHTA and CDR2 FQGNSA. The ends were cut back, 3 bases at V and 3 bases at J, with 15 bases in the middle.

The chain links TRBV5-6 to TRBJ2-1; TRBD2 is a possible D gene (6 bases). V was pared by 5 bases and J by 10 bases, with 16 bases between. The CDR3 length is 13 residues. CDR1 and CDR2 from the germline V gene are SGHDT and YYEEEE. The CDR3 DNA sequence: TGTGCCAGCAGTCGTGGGGTGGGGAGGGAGCAGTTCTTC. This encodes CASSRGVGREQFF.

The chain employs TRBV29-1 and TRBJ1-1; D might be TRBD1 (6 bases). The germline gives CDR1 SQVTM, CDR2 ANQGSEA. CDR3 length equals 12 residues. With 7 bases removed from V and 5 bases from J, the gap between germline ends came to 14 bases. CDR3 DNA sequence: TGCAGCGGGGACACGTGGGGGACTGAAGCTTTCTTT. Amino acid sequence: CSGDTWGTEAFF.

V is TRBV29-1 and J is TRBJ2-2; D assignment may be TRBD1 or TRBD2 (5 bases each). Trimming stripped 7 bases from V and 7 bases from J, with 10 bases between. This CDR3 comprises 11 residues. Germline CDR1 reads SQVTM; CDR2 reads ANQGSEA. The CDR3 nucleotides are TGCAGCGGATGGGACGGCGGGGAGCTGTTTTTT. Protein product: CSGWDGGELFF.

This chain connects TRBV3-1 to TRBJ2-5; 7 nucleotides agree with TRBD2. From germline, CDR1 is LGHDT and CDR2 YNNKEL (reference sequence). V was pared by 3 bases and J by 5 bases, with 9 bases of the junction left unmatched. CDR3 length: 15 amino acids. The CDR3 DNA reads TGTGCCAGCAGCCAGGGGACTAACCCGCAGGAGACCCAGTACTTC. Protein: CASSQGTNPQETQYF.

The V and J genes are TRBV4-1 and TRBJ1-2; D is ambiguous. The length of the CDR3 is 13 residues. V shed 0 bases and J shed 4 bases, with 6 bases lying between them. The germline V gene has CDR1 MGHRA and CDR2 YSYEKL. CDR3 bases: TGCGCCAGCAGCCAAGATGACATCTATGGCTACACCTTC. Protein: CASSQDDIYGYTF.

The chain combines TRBV7-2 with TRBJ1-1; 7 bases agree with TRBD1. The CDR3 contains 13 residues. V shed 6 bases and J 2 bases; nucleotides not matched to a gene: 3. The germline V gene has CDR1 SGHTA and CDR2 FQGNSA. The CDR3 nucleotides are TGTGCCAGCAGAGGGACAGACAACACTGAAGCTTTCTTT. Its translation is CASRGTDNTEAFF.

V and J are TRBV20-1 and TRBJ2-1; D might be TRBD1 (5 bases). Trimming cost V 6 bases and J 4 bases, with 22 bases left between them. CDR1 DFQATT and CDR2 SNEGSKA come from the germline V gene (reference sequence). The CDR3 runs 16 residues. CDR3 nucleotide sequence: TGCAGTGCCCAAAGCCCATTAGCAGGGCCTTACAATGAGCAGTTCTTC. Protein sequence: CSAQSPLAGPYNEQFF.

The rearrangement joins TRBV20-1 to TRBJ1-5; 8 nucleotides match TRBD1. After removal of 0 bases from V and 7 bases from J, the junction contained 8 bases not matched to a gene. The CDR3 is made up of 15 amino acids. Germline CDR1 DFQATT, CDR2 SNEGSKA (reference sequence). The CDR3 region has the DNA TGCAGTGCTAGAGATTCGCAGGGGGCAGGGCAGCCCCAGCATTTT. Translated, it gives CSARDSQGAGQPQHF.

The chain uses TRBV29-1 and TRBJ1-2; D uncertain. This CDR3 contains 12 residues. Trimming removed 0 bases at V and 7 bases at J, with 9 bases between. Germline V gene data show CDR1 as SQVTM and CDR2 as ANQGSEA. CDR3 region: CSVEEGSPGYTF. The CDR3 DNA sequence: TGCAGCGTTGAAGAGGGCAGTCCTGGCTACACCTTC.

V gene TRBV9 combines with J gene TRBJ2-2; TRBD1 agrees at 9 bases. CDR3 size: 16 residues. Germline V CDR1 and CDR2: SGDLS, YYNGEE. The trim removed 2 bases at V and 4 bases at J, leaving 6 bases unmatched. The DNA of the CDR3 is TGTGCCAGCAGCGTTCCGGGACAGGGATTCACCGGGGAGCTGTTTTTT. As protein: CASSVPGQGFTGELFF.

The genes are TRBV5-1 and TRBJ2-1, with D possibly TRBD1 on 5 matching bases. This CDR3 has 14 amino acids. Trimming took off 1 base at V and 7 bases at J, with 12 bases between the two ends. The germline CDR1 and CDR2 sequences are SGHRS and YFSETQ. CDR3 sequence: CASSLSTGANEQFF. Written as DNA, the CDR3 is TGCGCCAGCAGCTTGTCGACTGGGGCTAATGAGCAGTTCTTC. Supplemented by reference TRBV5-1 and TRBJ2-1, the full variable domain reads KAGVTQTPRYLIKTRGQQVTLSCSPISGHRSVSWYQQTPGQGLQFLFEYFSETQRNKGNFPGRFSGRQFSNSRSEMNVSTLELGDSALYLCASSLSTGANEQFFGPGTRLTVL.

The chain combines TRBV3-1 with TRBJ2-7; D is perhaps TRBD1 or TRBD2 (6 bases each). This CDR3 contains 13 residues. V lost 0 bases and J lost 9, with 12 bases in between. CDR1 and CDR2 from the germline V gene are LGHDT and YNNKEL (reference sequence). The CDR3 DNA is TGTGCCAGCAGCCAAGAAGGGGGGTTTGCGCAGTACTTC. Protein product: CASSQEGGFAQYF.